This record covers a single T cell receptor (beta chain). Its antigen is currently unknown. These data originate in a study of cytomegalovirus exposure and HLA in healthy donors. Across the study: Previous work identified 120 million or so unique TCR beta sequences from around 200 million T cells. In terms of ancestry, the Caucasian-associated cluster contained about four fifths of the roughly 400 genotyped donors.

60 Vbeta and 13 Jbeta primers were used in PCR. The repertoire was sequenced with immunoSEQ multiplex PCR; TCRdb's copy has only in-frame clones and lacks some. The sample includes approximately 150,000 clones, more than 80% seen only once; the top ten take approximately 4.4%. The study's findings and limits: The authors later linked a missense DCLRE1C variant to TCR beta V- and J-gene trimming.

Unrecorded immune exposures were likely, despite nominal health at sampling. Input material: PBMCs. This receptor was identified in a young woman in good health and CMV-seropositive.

CDR3 sequence (DNA): TGTGCCAGCAGCACAGGGACCTACGAGCAGTACTTC. Residues: CASSTGTYEQYF. The rearrangement links TRBV6-5 to TRBJ2-5, with D possibly being TRBD1 (6 bases). The better agreement between TRBJ2-7 and the DNA end casts doubt on the J call. The CDR3 sequence is 12 residues long. The germline V gene has CDR1 MNHEY and CDR2 SVGAGI.